This TCR beta chain was obtained from a study of chemoradiotherapy in HPV16-positive cancers (dated by TCRdb to between 2020 and 2023). For context, the study as a whole: Candidate HPV-specific T-cell clones and common TCR motifs were defined through functional T-cell assays on cells from a couple of HPV16-positive patients. The study asked whether T-cell immunity against the HPV oncoproteins E6 and E7 changes during chemoradiotherapy and whether it affects survival. The candidate HPV-specific TCRs and motifs were subsequently tracked in TCR repertoires obtained from approximately 86 patients with HPV-related cancers.

Library creation used the immunoSEQ multiplex PCR assay. As stored in TCRdb, this immuneACCESS dataset retains in-frame rearrangements with V and J assigned. A fraction of the clones does not appear; measured against another copy, unresolved V genes explain less than half of the discrepancy, and the remainder lacks a known reason. The sample table holds 3,000 to 4,000 clones, of which around 70% were seen once. More than 12% of the sample belongs to the ten largest clones. Repertoires were sampled multiple times during chemoradiotherapy, which allowed clonal expansion in the tumor microenvironment to be followed. The CDR3 sequence holds 19 residues, the cysteine and phenylalanine included. The retained sequence is limited to the CDR3, 57 bases, with the frame set at the first base. The germline V gene gives CDR1 as MNHNS and CDR2 as SASEGT. Germline trimming: 2 bases from V, 4 bases from J; junction bases outside gene matches: 16.

Worth noting for this clone: Its antigen is not yet known. The record has no base qualities; no much larger clone is one base away.

Study-wide findings and limitations: The functional definition of HPV-specific T cells was derived from only a couple of HPV16-positive patients, and the survival association was reported for HPV16-positive patients. Among HPV16-positive patients, expansion of HPV-responsive T cells during chemoradiotherapy was associated with better recurrence-free survival. Expansion of candidate HPV-specific clones and E7-related TCR motifs was observed in the tumor microenvironment during treatment, whereas no such expansion was observed for non-HPV-specific T cells.

The chain is assembled from TRBV6-1 and TRBJ1-1; the central 10 bases match TRBD1. This clonotype originated in a human donor with HPV-associated anogenital cancer. This specimen was collected from a patient who underwent chemoradiotherapy. The CDR3 amino acid sequence is: CASSEPGQGYLNVGTEAFF. The DNA reads as follows: TGTGCCAGCAGTGAACCGGGACAGGGGTACCTTAACGTCGGCACTGAAGCTTTCTTT.